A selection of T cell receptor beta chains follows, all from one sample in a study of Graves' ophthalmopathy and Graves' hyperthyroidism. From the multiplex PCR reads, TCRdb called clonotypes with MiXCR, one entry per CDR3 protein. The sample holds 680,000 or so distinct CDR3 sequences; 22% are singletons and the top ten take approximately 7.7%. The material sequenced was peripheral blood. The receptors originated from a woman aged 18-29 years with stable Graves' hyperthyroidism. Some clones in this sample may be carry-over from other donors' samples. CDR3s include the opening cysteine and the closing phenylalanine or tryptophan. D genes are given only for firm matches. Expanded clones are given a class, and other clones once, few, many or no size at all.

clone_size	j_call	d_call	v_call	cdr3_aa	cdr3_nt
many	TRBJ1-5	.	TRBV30	CAWNGRRDQPQHF	TGTGCCTGGAACGGTCGTCGAGATCAGCCCCAGCATTTT
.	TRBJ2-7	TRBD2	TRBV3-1	CASSPYSGGGIGEQYF	TGTGCCAGCAGCCCCTATTCCGGGGGGGGTATCGGCGAGCAGTACTTC
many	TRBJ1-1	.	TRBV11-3	CASSFEDRRTEAFF	TGTGCCAGCAGCTTCGAGGACCGGAGGACTGAAGCTTTCTTT
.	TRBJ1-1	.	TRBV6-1	CATPQLGGGTEAFF	TGTGCCACCCCTCAGCTGGGGGGCGGCACTGAAGCTTTCTTT
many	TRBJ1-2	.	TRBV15	CATSNGVPEPWGYTF	TGTGCCACCAGCAATGGGGTACCGGAGCCTTGGGGCTACACCTTC
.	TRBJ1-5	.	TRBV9	CASSVGGGRNQPQHF	TGTGCCAGCAGCGTAGGGGGGGGCAGGAATCAGCCCCAGCATTTT
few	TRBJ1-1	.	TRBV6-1	CASEEQLYTDAFF	TGTGCCAGCGAGGAACAGTTGTACACTGATGCTTTCTTT
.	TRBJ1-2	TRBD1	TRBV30	CAWSGTGASRWYGYTF	TGTGCCTGGAGCGGGACAGGCGCTTCAAGGTGGTATGGCTACACCTTC
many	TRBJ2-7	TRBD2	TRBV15	CATSRGLAGEREQYF	TGTGCCACCAGCAGAGGGCTAGCGGGGGAGAGGGAGCAGTACTTC
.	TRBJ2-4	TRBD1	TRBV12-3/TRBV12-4	CASSEIGQGVLDIQYF	TGTGCCAGCAGTGAGATAGGACAGGGAGTTTTGGACATTCAGTACTTC